These 20 T cell receptor beta chains were all obtained from the same sample, sequenced in a study of beta chain features in type 1 diabetes. TCRB transcripts that were expressed got sequenced, as all of the isolated RNA had been reverse transcribed. Repertoires were generated with immunoSEQ multiplex PCR, while TCRdb's copy carries only in-frame clones and drops some. Of 450,000 to 600,000 clones listed, about 29% are singletons. The sequenced sample was naive CD4+ T cells from blood. Every receptor here comes from a young man in good health.

This clone was found a few times. The chain is built from TRBV30 and TRBJ1-5, with D perhaps matching TRBD1 (5 bases). This CDR3 has 15 amino acids. V lost 0 bases and J 4 bases, leaving 13 bases between the germline ends. The germline V gene has CDR1 GTSNPN and CDR2 SVGIG (reference sequence). This chain's CDR3 is CAWSVREGRNQPQHF. The CDR3 DNA reads TGTGCCTGGAGTGTACGGGAGGGGAGAAATCAGCCCCAGCATTTT.

This chain connects TRBV27 to TRBJ2-1; 8 nucleotides match TRBD2. Trimming removed 6 bases from V and 6 bases from J; junction bases left unmatched: 13. The CDR3 spans 16 residues. The germline V gene encodes CDR1 MNHEY and CDR2 SMNVEV (reference sequence). CDR3 bases: TGTGCCAGCAGGAAGCCCGGGACTAGAAGTTCCAATGAGCAGTTCTTC. As protein: CASRKPGTRSSNEQFF.

J is TRBJ2-7 and V is TRBV4-2, with 7 bases aligning to TRBD1. Trimming at V came to 4 bases and at J to 5 bases, leaving 11 bases not matched to a gene. The CDR3 totals 15 residues. Germline V CDR1 and CDR2: LGHNA, YNFKEQ. The CDR3 region has the DNA TGTGCCAGCAGCCGCCGCCCAGCGCAGGGGGACGAGCAGTACTTC. It encodes CASSRRPAQGDEQYF.

The gene calls are TRBV25-1 and TRBJ2-5, with a weak D call TRBD1 (5 bases). Germline values: CDR1 MGHDK, CDR2 SYGVNS. The CDR3 loop spans 15 amino acids. Trimming removed 0 bases from V and 2 bases from J, with 10 bases in between. The CDR3 protein is CASSEYVTVQETQYF. The CDR3 nucleotides are TGTGCCAGCAGTGAATATGTGACAGTACAAGAGACCCAGTACTTC.

The gene calls are TRBV5-1 and TRBJ2-4; D is perhaps TRBD1 (5 bases). Germline CDR1 is SGHRS and CDR2 is YFSETQ. The CDR3 has 15 amino acids. V gave up 3 bases and J gave up 1 base, with 11 bases separating them. For the CDR3, the DNA is TGCGCCAGCAGCTATGGGGCCTTGGCCAAAAACATTCAGTACTTC. As protein: CASSYGALAKNIQYF.

The CDR3 sequence: CASSDRDRKTPQETQYF. CDR3 sequence (DNA): TGCGCCAGCAGCGATCGGGACAGGAAGACCCCACAAGAGACCCAGTACTTC. The J gene is TRBJ2-5, the V gene TRBV5-1, with 8 nucleotides matching TRBD1. Germline-derived CDR1 and CDR2 are SGHRS and YFSETQ. The CDR3 has 17 residues. The ends lost 4 bases at V and 2 bases at J; junction bases unmatched: 13.

The chain uses TRBV4-3 and TRBJ2-7; D remains unclear. The CDR3 is 14 amino acids. Germline V gene data show CDR1 as LGHNA and CDR2 as YSLEER. V lost 0 bases to trimming and J lost 0 bases, with 6 bases between them. The CDR3 coding sequence is TGCGCCAGCAGCCAAGAACGGGTCTCCTACGAGCAGTACTTC. Its protein product is CASSQERVSYEQYF.

The rearrangement links TRBV5-1 to TRBJ2-5; tentative D call: TRBD1 (6 bases). CDR1 and CDR2 (germline): SGHRS, YFSETQ. The ends were cut back, 4 bases at V and 4 bases at J, with 17 bases in the middle. This CDR3 has 15 residues. CDR3 coding DNA: TGCGCCAGCAGCAGCAGGGGAGCCCAAGGAGAGACCCAGTACTTC. Translation gives CASSSRGAQGETQYF.

This clone was detected only a few times. The chain has TRBV10-3 and TRBJ1-2; 8 positions agree with TRBD1. The CDR3 has 14 amino acids. V shed 3 bases, J shed 8 bases, and the junction held 8 bases outside the gene matches. From germline, CDR1 is ENHRY and CDR2 SYGVKD. CDR3 DNA: TGTGCCATCAGTGATCGGACAGGGTCCCTGGGCTACACCTTC. It translates to CAISDRTGSLGYTF.

V usage is TRBV4-2 and J usage is TRBJ2-1, with D possibly being TRBD2 (6 bases). Per germline, CDR1 LGHNA and CDR2 YNFKEQ. Deletions cut 2 bases from V and 10 bases from J, with 18 bases between. This CDR3 is built from 15 residues. The CDR3, as DNA: TGTGCCAGCAGCCAATCCGGGAGTGGTAGTGCGGAGCAGTTCTTC. Its protein product is CASSQSGSGSAEQFF.

The chain is built from TRBV4-3 and TRBJ1-1; D ambiguous. Trimming took 4 bases from V and 4 from J, leaving 16 bases between them. Germline assignment: CDR1 LGHNA and CDR2 YSLEER. CDR3 size: 15 residues. CDR3 sequence reads: CASSRVTRSRTEAFF. The CDR3 DNA is TGCGCCAGCAGCCGCGTCACACGAAGTCGCACTGAAGCTTTCTTT.

This chain connects TRBV30 to TRBJ1-5, with D maybe TRBD1 (6 bases). The CDR3 contains 13 residues. V dropped 1 base and J dropped 6 bases, with 10 bases sitting between them. Per germline, CDR1 GTSNPN and CDR2 SVGIG (reference sequence). The CDR3 nucleotides read TGTGCCTGGAGTGCAGGGGCCGCTCAGCCCCAGCATTTT. Its protein is CAWSAGAAQPQHF.

The J gene is TRBJ1-4, the V gene TRBV7-9; the D is unclear. The CDR3 extends over 13 amino acids. The germline gives CDR1 SEHNR, CDR2 FQNEAQ (reference sequence). V was trimmed by 5 bases and J by 10 bases, leaving 14 bases between them. CDR3 amino acids: CASSDRFLVKLFF. CDR3 DNA: TGTGCCAGCAGCGATCGTTTCTTGGTAAAACTGTTTTTT.

This chain links TRBV28 with TRBJ2-3, with 8 bases that match TRBD2. CDR3 length equals 16 residues. V dropped 8 bases and J dropped 1; count of bases not matched to a gene: 11. Germline V gives CDR1 MDHEN, CDR2 SYDVKM. The CDR3 DNA sequence: TGTGCCAGCTGCCTGGGGAGCGGGAGCGGCACAGATACGCAGTATTTT. The encoded protein is CASCLGSGSGTDTQYF.

The CDR3 here is CASSQWDSPSYNEQFF. CDR3 DNA: TGTGCCAGCAGCCAATGGGACTCTCCTTCCTACAATGAGCAGTTCTTC. The rearrangement uses TRBV14 and TRBJ2-1; D is possibly TRBD2 (6 bases). V gave up 2 bases and J gave up 1 base, with 12 bases separating them. Germline V gene lookup returns CDR1 SGHDN and CDR2 FVKESK. This CDR3 has 16 residues. Full variable domain (missing parts from reference TRBV14 and TRBJ2-1): EAGVTQFPSHSVIEKGQTVTLRCDPISGHDNLYWYRRVMGKEIKFLLHFVKESKQDESGMPNNRFLAERTGGTYSTLKVQPAELEDSGVYFCASSQWDSPSYNEQFFGPGTRLTVL.

V and J are TRBV28 and TRBJ2-3, with TRBD1 matching 9 bases. The V and J ends lost 5 bases and 2 bases, in that order; junction bases with no gene match: 8. The V gene's germline CDR1 is MDHEN and CDR2 SYDVKM. The CDR3 is 16 residues long. This CDR3 is CASSGRDRVTTDTQYF. CDR3 DNA: TGTGCCAGCAGTGGCCGGGACAGGGTGACCACAGATACGCAGTATTTT.

Concerning this clone itself: The junction and the germline gene differ at one end; a read error may be behind it. The V call is TRBV29-1, the J call TRBJ2-2; D perhaps matches TRBD2 (5 bases). This CDR3 comprises 12 residues. Germline-derived CDR1 and CDR2 are SQVTM and ANQGSEA. CDR3 DNA: TGCAGCGTTGAAGGGGTCACCGGGGAGCTGCTTTTT. As protein: CSVEGVTGELLF.

The chain has TRBV7-9 and TRBJ2-3; 7 positions agree with TRBD2. The CDR3 length is 15 residues. Germline CDR1 is SEHNR and CDR2 is FQNEAQ (reference sequence). Trimming took 1 base from V and 4 from J; bases not matched to a gene: 5. In nucleotides, the CDR3 is TGTGCCAGCAGCTTAGTTGCGGGAGTCCCAGATACGCAGTATTTT. This translates into CASSLVAGVPDTQYF.

The chain couples TRBV6-1 to TRBJ2-7; D is uncertain. Trimming cost V 0 bases and J 0 bases, with 9 bases left between them. The CDR3 has 15 residues. Germline V CDR1 and CDR2: MNHNS, SASEGT. CDR3 amino acids: CASSEATTVSYEQYF. For the CDR3, the DNA is TGTGCCAGCAGTGAAGCAACAACAGTCTCCTACGAGCAGTACTTC.

Here the CDR3 reads CASSLLPGQTQYF. The CDR3 DNA reads TGTGCCAGCAGCTTATTGCCGGGGCAGACCCAGTACTTC. V is TRBV11-3 and J is TRBJ2-5, with D perhaps matching TRBD1 or TRBD2 (5 bases each). Germline V gene lookup returns CDR1 SGHNT and CDR2 YENEEA. The CDR3 runs 13 residues. V was clipped by 2 bases and J by 6 bases, with 10 bases between them.